This T cell receptor (beta chain) stems from a study of T-cell reconstitution after alpha-beta-depleted transplantation in children. Overall study results and limits: Expanded graft clones, several hundred of them, were reportedly the source of alpha-beta T cells about two months after transplant. Hyperexpanded clones declined; after one year, newly produced T cells mostly supplied diversity. The origin of high day-60 TCRbeta diversity in some patients lay in surviving recipient T cells and thymic progenitors.

A TCRbeta library incorporating unique molecular identifiers was prepared. TCRdb redid the calling of the PCR reads with MiXCR, one entry per CDR3 protein. The repertoire holds 250,000 to 300,000 distinct CDR3 sequences, with roughly 7.8% as singletons. This clonotype was detected only a few times. Its antigen is not identified. Trimming stripped 4 bases from V and 8 bases from J, with 16 bases between. The germline CDR1 and CDR2 sequences are GTSNPN and SVGIG (reference sequence). The CDR3 sequence is 13 residues long. This material consisted of peripheral blood, taken 360 days after TCRalphabeta/CD19-depleted stem cell transplant. The rearrangement joins TRBV30 to TRBJ2-3; tentatively, D is TRBD2 (5 bases). This TCR was sampled from a female patient aged 2-9 years who had a stem cell transplant for Fanconi anemia, so the T cells may come from the graft donor. The CDR3 reads CAWNKDEGATQYF. The CDR3 DNA sequence: TGTGCCTGGAACAAAGACGAGGGAGCTACGCAGTATTTT.